The T cell receptor (beta chain) under discussion was sequenced for a study of Graves' ophthalmopathy and Graves' hyperthyroidism. Broader study findings: Between ophthalmopathy and stable hyperthyroidism, a 13-signature model drew a separation with around 86% sensitivity and 81.08% specificity.

The CDR3 consists of 15 residues. Germline trimming cut 4 bases from V and 1 base from J; bases unmatched to any gene: 6. Germline V gene data show CDR1 as LNHDA and CDR2 as SQIVND (reference sequence). The sample holds many counts of this clonotype. Its matching antigen is unknown. RNA transcripts served as template for amplifying TCR beta CDR3 sequences. HTBI-primed RT-PCR formed the first round, and a multiplex PCR formed the second. One entry per CDR3 protein results from TCRdb running MiXCR on the multiplex PCR reads. The sample holds over 150,000 distinct CDR3 sequences, 30% to 45% seen once. Sequenced input: peripheral blood. This clonotype originated in a woman aged 40-49 years with Graves' ophthalmopathy. The rearrangement joins TRBV19 to TRBJ1-1; 7 positions match TRBD1. CDR3 sequence (DNA): TGTGCCAGTAGTAAATCCCGGACAGGGAACACTGAAGCTTTCTTT. It codes for CASSKSRTGNTEAFF.